This T cell receptor beta chain was obtained from a study of cytomegalovirus exposure and HLA in healthy donors. Study-wide background: The 120 or so validation repertoires were reported in a later analysis to have been generated on the same platform as the 500 to 700 first-cohort repertoires.

This CDR3 has 17 amino acids. CDR1 MDHEN and CDR2 SYDVKM come from the germline V gene. Trimming cost V 6 bases and J 2 bases; bases outside gene matches: 12. Details on this clone: No antigen is known for it.

TCRdb keeps only in-frame clones here, not all; method: immunoSEQ multiplex PCR. The sample contains about 240,000 clones, 85% to 90% of which appear only once. Study-level points and caveats: Rarity characterized most TCR sequences, yet some public TCRs appeared in many donors. A few CMV-associated chains were confirmed in vitro to be specific for CMV antigens. Overall, about 160 TCR beta chains were annotated as cytomegalovirus-associated.

The chain employs TRBV28 and TRBJ2-2; 7 bases line up with TRBD1. Specimen: PBMCs. The TCR sequence derives from a man between 18 and 35 years old in good health and CMV-seronegative. The CDR3 region is CASRPDRTKINTGELFF. The DNA of the CDR3 is TGTGCCAGCAGGCCGGACAGGACCAAGATAAACACCGGGGAGCTGTTTTTT.